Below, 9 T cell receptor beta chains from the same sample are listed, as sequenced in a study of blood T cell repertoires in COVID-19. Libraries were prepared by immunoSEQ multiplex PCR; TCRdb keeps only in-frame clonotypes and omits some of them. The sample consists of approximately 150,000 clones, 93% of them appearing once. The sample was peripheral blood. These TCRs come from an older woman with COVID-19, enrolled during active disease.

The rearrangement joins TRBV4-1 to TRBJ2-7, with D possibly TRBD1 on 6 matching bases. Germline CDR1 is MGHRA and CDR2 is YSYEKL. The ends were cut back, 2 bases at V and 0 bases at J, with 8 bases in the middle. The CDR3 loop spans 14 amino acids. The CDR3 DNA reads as TGCGCCAGCAGCCAACAGGGGTCCTCCTACGAGCAGTACTTC. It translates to CASSQQGSSYEQYF.

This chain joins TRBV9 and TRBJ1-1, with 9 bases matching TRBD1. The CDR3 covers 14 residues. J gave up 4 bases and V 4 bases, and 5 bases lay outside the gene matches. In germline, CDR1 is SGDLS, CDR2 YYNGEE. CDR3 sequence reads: CASSSTGGVTEAFF. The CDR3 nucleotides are TGTGCCAGCAGCTCGACAGGGGGGGTCACTGAAGCTTTCTTT.

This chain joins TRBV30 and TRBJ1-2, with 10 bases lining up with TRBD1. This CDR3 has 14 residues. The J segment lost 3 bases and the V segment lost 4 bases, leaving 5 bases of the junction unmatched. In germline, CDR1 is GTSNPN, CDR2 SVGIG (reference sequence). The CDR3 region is CAWTRQGAYYGYTF. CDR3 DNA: TGTGCCTGGACCCGACAGGGGGCGTACTATGGCTACACCTTC.

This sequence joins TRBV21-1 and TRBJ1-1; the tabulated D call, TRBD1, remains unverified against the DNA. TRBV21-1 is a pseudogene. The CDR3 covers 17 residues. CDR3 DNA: TGTGCCAGCAGCAAAGAAAAAGACAGGCTAGTGAACACTGAAGCTTTCTTT. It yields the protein CASSKEKDRLVNTEAFF.

CDR3 loop: CASSLGAGTEAFF. For the CDR3, the DNA is TGTGCCAGCAGCTTAGGGGCAGGCACTGAAGCTTTCTTT. The chain is built from TRBV11-3 and TRBJ1-1, with D uncertain. Germline values: CDR1 SGHNT, CDR2 YENEEA. V lost 1 base to trimming and J lost 4 bases, with 7 bases between them. This CDR3 comprises 13 residues.

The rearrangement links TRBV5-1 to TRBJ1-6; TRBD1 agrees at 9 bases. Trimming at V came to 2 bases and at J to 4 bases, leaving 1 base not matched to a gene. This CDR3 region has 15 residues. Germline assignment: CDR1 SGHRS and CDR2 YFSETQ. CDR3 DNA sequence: TGCGCCAGCAGCTTCGGACAGGGGTATAATTCACCCCTCCACTTT. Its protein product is CASSFGQGYNSPLHF.

CDR3 residues: CASSRGFGNQPQHF. In DNA, the CDR3 is TGTGCCAGCAGCAGGGGGTTCGGGAATCAGCCCCAGCATTTT. The chain uses TRBV5-6 and TRBJ1-5, with a tentative D call TRBD1 (6 bases). V was cut by 4 bases and J by 4 bases, with 12 bases left in between. Per germline, CDR1 SGHDT and CDR2 YYEEEE. The CDR3 contains 14 residues.

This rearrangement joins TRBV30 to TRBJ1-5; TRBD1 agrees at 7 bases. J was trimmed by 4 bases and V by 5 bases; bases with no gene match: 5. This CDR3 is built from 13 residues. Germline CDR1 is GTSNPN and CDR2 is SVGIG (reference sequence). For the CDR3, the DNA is TGTGCCTGGCAGGGGGTTGGTAATCAGCCCCAGCATTTT. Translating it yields CAWQGVGNQPQHF.

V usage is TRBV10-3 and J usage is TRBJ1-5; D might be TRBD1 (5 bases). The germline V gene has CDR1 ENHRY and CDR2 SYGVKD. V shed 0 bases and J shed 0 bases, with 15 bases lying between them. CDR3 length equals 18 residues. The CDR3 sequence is CAISESNYEQASNQPQHF. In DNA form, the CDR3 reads TGTGCCATCAGTGAGTCGAATTATGAACAGGCTAGCAATCAGCCCCAGCATTTT.